Below are 25 T cell receptor beta chains sequenced from a single sample in a study of blood T cell repertoires in COVID-19. Using immunoSEQ multiplex PCR, the repertoire was profiled, and TCRdb retains in-frame clones only, with some absent. Here the sample spans about 240,000 clones, roughly 80% being singletons. The sequencing input was peripheral blood. Source of these receptors: a woman aged 60 to 75 with active or convalescent COVID-19.

The chain employs TRBV7-6 and TRBJ2-7; TRBD1 matches 9 bases. V lost 5 bases and J lost 6; bases outside the gene matches: 5. In germline, CDR1 is SGHVS, CDR2 FNYEAQ. CDR3 size: 13 residues. For the CDR3, the DNA is TGTGCCAGCAGCCCACAGGGGGCGGTCGAGCAGTACTTC. Translating it yields CASSPQGAVEQYF.

The chain employs TRBV30 and TRBJ1-5; D is ambiguous. Germline-derived CDR1 and CDR2 are GTSNPN and SVGIG (reference sequence). The CDR3 covers 11 residues. CDR3 residues: CAVGRNQPQHF. The CDR3 DNA follows: TGTGCAGTAGGGAGAAATCAGCCCCAGCATTTT.

The gene calls are TRBV4-3 and TRBJ2-5; 10 bases line up with TRBD2. Germline trimming cut 4 bases from V and 4 bases from J; bases unmatched to any gene: 6. Germline V lookup: CDR1 LGHNA, CDR2 YSLEER. This CDR3 comprises 15 residues. The CDR3 sequence: CASSRGLAAGETQYF. CDR3 coding DNA: TGCGCCAGCAGCCGAGGACTAGCGGCTGGAGAGACCCAGTACTTC.

This clone was counted once. The CDR3: CASDETFGATYEQYF. The CDR3 DNA sequence: TGTGCCAGCGACGAGACTTTTGGGGCTACGTACGAGCAGTACTTC. The V and J genes are TRBV2 and TRBJ2-7; D might be TRBD1 (5 bases). Germline-derived CDR1 and CDR2 are SNHLY and FYNNEI. The length of the CDR3 is 15 residues. V lost 8 bases and J 4 bases, leaving 21 bases between the germline ends.

This chain connects TRBV18 to TRBJ1-2, with 7 bases aligning to TRBD1. CDR1 is KGHSH and CDR2 is LQKENI in the germline V gene. The ends lost 4 bases at V and 2 bases at J; junction bases unmatched: 7. The CDR3 sequence is 15 residues long. CDR3 sequence (DNA): TGTGCCAGCTCACTCAACCGGGACAGAAACTATGGCTACACCTTC. Translation: CASSLNRDRNYGYTF.

The chain recombines TRBV27 with TRBJ1-2; 7 bases fit TRBD1. Germline V gives CDR1 MNHEY, CDR2 SMNVEV (reference sequence). The CDR3 totals 14 residues. After removal of 10 bases from V and 4 bases from J, the junction contained 12 bases not matched to a gene. CDR3 bases: TGTGCCACCCTTCCGGCAGGGGGTGGCTATGGCTACACCTTC. Translation gives CATLPAGGGYGYTF.

The V and J genes are TRBV11-2 and TRBJ2-5; weak D call: TRBD2 (5 bases). Trimming removed 3 bases from V and 5 bases from J, with 10 bases in between. CDR1 is SGHAT, CDR2 FQNNGV, per germline. The CDR3 extends over 13 amino acids. The CDR3 loop reads CASSFGLAETQYF. As DNA, the CDR3 is TGTGCCAGCAGCTTTGGACTTGCGGAGACCCAGTACTTC.

The V call is TRBV30, the J call TRBJ1-2, with a possible D match to TRBD1 (5 bases). Germline V lookup: CDR1 GTSNPN, CDR2 SVGIG (reference sequence). V was trimmed by 0 bases and J by 4 bases, leaving 12 bases between them. The CDR3 is 14 residues long. The DNA for the CDR3 is TGTGCCTGGAGTGTAGGCCACCAGGGCTATGGCTACACCTTC. This codes for CAWSVGHQGYGYTF.

The rearrangement links TRBV20-1 to TRBJ2-1; D gene unclear. V shed 1 base and J shed 4 bases, with 2 bases lying between them. Germline V gene lookup returns CDR1 DFQATT and CDR2 SNEGSKA (reference sequence). This CDR3 region has 11 residues. The CDR3, as DNA: TGCAGTGCTAGAGCATACAATGAGCAGTTCTTC. As protein: CSARAYNEQFF.

This clone has only a few counts. The chain has TRBV19 and TRBJ2-1; TRBD2 is a possible D gene (6 bases). V lost 5 bases to trimming and J lost 8 bases, with 13 bases between them. Germline CDR1 and CDR2: LNHDA and SQIVND (reference sequence). This CDR3 is 13 amino acids long. The CDR3 here is CASSPLAKDEQFF. The CDR3 DNA reads TGTGCCAGTAGTCCACTAGCTAAGGATGAGCAGTTCTTC.

The chain employs TRBV6-1 and TRBJ1-6; TRBD1 is a possible D gene (6 bases). The CDR3 is 14 amino acids. Germline CDR1 and CDR2: MNHNS and SASEGT. Trimming took 2 bases from V and 7 from J, leaving 9 bases between them. The CDR3 sequence is CASSEQGRNSPLHF. The DNA for the CDR3 is TGTGCCAGCAGTGAACAGGGGAGAAATTCACCCCTCCACTTT.

This rearrangement joins TRBV14 to TRBJ1-2; TRBD1 matches at 7 bases. J was trimmed by 6 bases and V by 0 bases; bases with no gene match: 4. CDR3 length: 14 residues. Germline V gene sequence: CDR1 SGHDN, CDR2 FVKESK. Here the CDR3 DNA reads TGTGCCAGCAGCCAAGATCTGACAGGGAATGGCTACACCTTC. Its translation is CASSQDLTGNGYTF.

In its sample, this clone was seen a few times. The chain combines TRBV5-5 with TRBJ2-7, with 7 bases that match TRBD1. CDR3 size: 13 residues. The junction had 4 bases not matched to a gene; V was cut back by 3 bases and J by 4 bases. Germline V gene lookup returns CDR1 SGHKS and CDR2 YYEKEE (reference sequence). Written as DNA, the CDR3 is TGTGCCAGCAGCTGGCCGGGACAGTACGAGCAGTACTTC. Its translation: CASSWPGQYEQYF.

J is TRBJ1-2 and V is TRBV27, with TRBD1 matching 7 bases. The CDR3 consists of 14 residues. CDR1 is MNHEY, CDR2 SMNVEV, per germline (reference sequence). Trimming cost V 6 bases and J 3 bases; bases outside gene matches: 7. The CDR3 sequence: CASSRTGTDYGYTF. CDR3 in DNA: TGTGCCAGCAGCAGGACAGGTACCGACTATGGCTACACCTTC.

This chain links TRBV6-5 with TRBJ1-5; D not certain. Germline loops: CDR1 MNHEY, CDR2 SVGAGI. Between the trimmed V and J ends, which lost 7 bases and 0 bases, there was a span of 10 bases. The CDR3 is 14 amino acids. The CDR3 DNA sequence: TGTGCCAGCAAGGCGGGCATTAGCAATCAGCCCCAGCATTTT. Protein: CASKAGISNQPQHF.

The chain couples TRBV6-1 to TRBJ1-2; D call uncertain. With 0 bases removed from V and 5 bases from J, the gap between germline ends came to 10 bases. CDR3 size: 14 residues. Germline V gives CDR1 MNHNS, CDR2 SASEGT. The CDR3 coding sequence is TGTGCCAGCAGTGAAGCATCCGGGTCGTATGGCTACACCTTC. It is translated as CASSEASGSYGYTF.

V and J are TRBV6-2 or TRBV6-3 and TRBJ2-3; 7 bases agree with TRBD1. V lost 5 bases, J lost 4 bases, and 9 bases stayed unmatched. The germline V gene encodes CDR1 MNHEY and CDR2 SVGEGT. CDR3 length: 15 amino acids. In DNA, the CDR3 is TGTGCCAGCAGTCCCGGGACAGCCACTCCAGATACGCAGTATTTT. Amino acid sequence: CASSPGTATPDTQYF.

The gene calls are TRBV7-9 and TRBJ2-3; D might be TRBD2 (6 bases). Germline V gene lookup returns CDR1 SEHNR and CDR2 FQNEAQ (reference sequence). This CDR3 is built from 16 residues. V lost 2 bases to trimming and J lost 0 bases, with 12 bases between them. CDR3 bases: TGTGCCAGCAGCTTATCAGCGGGTGCTAGCACAGATACGCAGTATTTT. Protein product: CASSLSAGASTDTQYF.

The sample holds a few counts of this clone. The chain has TRBV11-1 and TRBJ1-4; maybe TRBD1 (5 bases). Germline CDR1 is SGHAT and CDR2 is FQDESV (reference sequence). Deletions cut 3 bases from V and 3 bases from J, with 8 bases between. The CDR3 runs 14 residues. The CDR3 bases are TGTGCCAGCAGCTTCGACAGTCCTAATGAAAAACTGTTTTTT. This sequence encodes CASSFDSPNEKLFF.

This chain uses TRBV7-2 with TRBJ2-3, with 9 bases identical to TRBD1. V lost 8 bases, J lost 0 bases, and 6 bases stayed unmatched. Germline V lookup: CDR1 SGHTA, CDR2 FQGNSA. This CDR3 comprises 15 residues. DNA of the CDR3: TGTGCCAGCGGACCCGGGACAGGGAGCACAGATACGCAGTATTTT. Translated: CASGPGTGSTDTQYF.

The V gene is TRBV7-2, the J gene TRBJ1-3, with TRBD1 as a possible D gene (6 bases). CDR1 SGHTA and CDR2 FQGNSA come from the germline V gene. Between the trimmed V and J ends, which lost 5 bases and 4 bases, there was a span of 15 bases. The CDR3 has 15 amino acids. The CDR3 protein is CASSQGQLAGNTIYF. The CDR3 DNA reads as TGTGCCAGCAGCCAAGGACAGTTAGCCGGAAACACCATATATTTT.

The chain is built from TRBV7-2 and TRBJ1-2; possible D gene TRBD1, 5 bases. CDR1 is SGHTA and CDR2 is FQGNSA in the germline V gene. The CDR3 length is 18 residues. V was cut by 1 base and J by 8 bases, with 26 bases left in between. The CDR3 loop is CASSLEGTRTAGYSGYTF. DNA for the CDR3: TGTGCCAGCAGCTTAGAGGGGACTAGGACGGCAGGGTATTCAGGCTACACCTTC.

The chain carries TRBV5-1 and TRBJ2-3; D is possibly TRBD2 (6 bases). Between the trimmed V and J ends, which lost 4 bases and 0 bases, there was a span of 15 bases. CDR3 length: 16 amino acids. Germline lookup yields CDR1 SGHRS and CDR2 YFSETQ. In nucleotides, the CDR3 is TGCGCCAGCAGCCCGTTCACGGGGACTAGCACAGATACGCAGTATTTT. Its protein is CASSPFTGTSTDTQYF.

As concerns this clone: Other DNA sequences of this sample code for an identical CDR3. The gene calls are TRBV7-2 and TRBJ1-1; D perhaps matches TRBD1 (5 bases). This CDR3 region has 13 residues. Germline values: CDR1 SGHTA, CDR2 FQGNSA. V was pared by 6 bases and J by 1 base, with 9 bases between. The CDR3 is CASSSQGNTEAFF. DNA for the CDR3: TGTGCCAGCAGTTCTCAGGGGAACACTGAAGCTTTCTTT.

The chain recombines TRBV9 with TRBJ2-2, with D possibly matching TRBD1 (5 bases). Germline V gene sequence: CDR1 SGDLS, CDR2 YYNGEE. V was trimmed by 5 bases and J by 4 bases, leaving 15 bases between them. This CDR3 is built from 15 residues. The CDR3 loop is CASSGADLSTGELFF. The CDR3 nucleotides are TGTGCCAGCAGTGGGGCAGATCTATCCACCGGGGAGCTGTTTTTT.